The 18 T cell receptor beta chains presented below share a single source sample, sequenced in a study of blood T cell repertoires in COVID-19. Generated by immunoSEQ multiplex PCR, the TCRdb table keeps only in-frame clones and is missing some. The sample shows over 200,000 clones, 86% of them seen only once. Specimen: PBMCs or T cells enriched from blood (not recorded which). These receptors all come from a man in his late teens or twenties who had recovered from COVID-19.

The CDR3: CASSQEGGRANEQFF. In DNA form, the CDR3 reads TGTGCCAGCAGCCAAGAAGGCGGGAGGGCCAATGAGCAGTTCTTC. The rearrangement links TRBV3-1 (or the pseudogene TRBV3-2) to TRBJ2-1; TRBD2 matches at 9 bases. Germline-derived CDR1 and CDR2 are LGHDT and YNNKEL (reference sequence). The CDR3 sequence is 15 residues long. The ends lost 0 bases at V and 6 bases at J; junction bases unmatched: 3.

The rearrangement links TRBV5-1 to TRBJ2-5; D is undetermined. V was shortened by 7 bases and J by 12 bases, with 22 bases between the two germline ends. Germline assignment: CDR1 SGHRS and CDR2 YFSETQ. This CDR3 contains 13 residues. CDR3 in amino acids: CASGIPTRPAEYF. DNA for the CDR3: TGCGCCAGCGGAATCCCGACCAGACCCGCGGAGTACTTC.

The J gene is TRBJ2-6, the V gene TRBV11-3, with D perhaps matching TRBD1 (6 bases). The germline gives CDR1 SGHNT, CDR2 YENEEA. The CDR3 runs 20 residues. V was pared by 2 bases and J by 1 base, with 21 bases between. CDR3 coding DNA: TGTGCCAGCAGCTTACGATCAATCCGGGACAACTTTTCTGGGGCCAACGTCCTGACTTTC. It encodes CASSLRSIRDNFSGANVLTF.

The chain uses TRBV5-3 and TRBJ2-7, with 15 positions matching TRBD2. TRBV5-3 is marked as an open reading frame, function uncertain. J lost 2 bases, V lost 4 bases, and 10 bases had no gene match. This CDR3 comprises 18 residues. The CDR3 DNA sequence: TGTGCCAGAAGCCCGAGGACTAGCGGGAGGGCCCCCACCTACGAGCAGTACTTC. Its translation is CARSPRTSGRAPTYEQYF.

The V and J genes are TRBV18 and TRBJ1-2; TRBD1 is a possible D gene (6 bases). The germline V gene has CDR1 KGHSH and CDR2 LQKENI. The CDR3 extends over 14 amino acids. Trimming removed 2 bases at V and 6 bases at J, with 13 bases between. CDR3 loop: CASSPTGPGDGYTF. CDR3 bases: TGTGCCAGCTCACCAACAGGGCCCGGCGATGGCTACACCTTC.

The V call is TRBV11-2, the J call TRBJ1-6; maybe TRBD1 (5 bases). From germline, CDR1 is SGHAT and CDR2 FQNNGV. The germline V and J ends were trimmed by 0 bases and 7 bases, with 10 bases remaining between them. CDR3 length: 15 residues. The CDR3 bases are TGTGCCAGCAGCTTAGAGCCAGGGTTCAATTCACCCCTCCACTTT. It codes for CASSLEPGFNSPLHF.

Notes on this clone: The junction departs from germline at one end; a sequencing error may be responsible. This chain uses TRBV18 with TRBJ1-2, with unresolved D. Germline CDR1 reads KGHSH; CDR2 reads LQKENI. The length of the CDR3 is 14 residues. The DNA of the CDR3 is TGTGCCAGCTCCCCACCGGGAGGTGACTATGGCTACACCTTC. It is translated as CASSPPGGDYGYTF.

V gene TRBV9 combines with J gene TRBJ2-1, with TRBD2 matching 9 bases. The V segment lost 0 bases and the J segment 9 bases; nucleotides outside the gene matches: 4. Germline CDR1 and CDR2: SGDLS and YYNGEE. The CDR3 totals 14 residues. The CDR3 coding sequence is TGTGCCAGCAGCGTAGGGACTAGCGAGGGTGAGCAGTTCTTC. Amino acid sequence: CASSVGTSEGEQFF.

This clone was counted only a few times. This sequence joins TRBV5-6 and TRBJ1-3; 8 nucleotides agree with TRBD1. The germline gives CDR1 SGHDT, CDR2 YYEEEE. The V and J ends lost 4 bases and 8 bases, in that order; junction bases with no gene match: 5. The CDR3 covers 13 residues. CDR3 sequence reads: CASSLQGVDTIYF. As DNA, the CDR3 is TGTGCCAGCAGCCTACAGGGGGTTGACACCATATATTTT.

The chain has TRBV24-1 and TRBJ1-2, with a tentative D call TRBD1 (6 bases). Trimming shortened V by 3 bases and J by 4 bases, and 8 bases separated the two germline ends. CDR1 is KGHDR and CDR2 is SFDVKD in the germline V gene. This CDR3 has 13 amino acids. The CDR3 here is CATSDMTGYGYTF. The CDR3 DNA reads TGTGCCACCAGTGATATGACAGGCTATGGCTACACCTTC.

The CDR3 is CAWTRRGSPYGYTF. The CDR3 DNA reads as TGTGCCTGGACGAGAAGGGGATCCCCGTATGGCTACACCTTC. The J gene is TRBJ1-2, the V gene TRBV30; D is perhaps TRBD1 (5 bases). Germline V lookup: CDR1 GTSNPN, CDR2 SVGIG (reference sequence). The CDR3 extends over 14 amino acids. Trimming shortened V by 4 bases and J by 5 bases, and 17 bases separated the two germline ends.

In nucleotides, the CDR3 is TGTGCCAGCAGCTTAGAAGCGGGAGAATCTGAGCAGTTCTTC. Translation: CASSLEAGESEQFF. V and J are TRBV11-2 and TRBJ2-1; 8 bases match TRBD2. Germline assignment: CDR1 SGHAT and CDR2 FQNNGV. J was trimmed by 9 bases and V by 0 bases; bases with no gene match: 4. The CDR3 covers 14 residues.

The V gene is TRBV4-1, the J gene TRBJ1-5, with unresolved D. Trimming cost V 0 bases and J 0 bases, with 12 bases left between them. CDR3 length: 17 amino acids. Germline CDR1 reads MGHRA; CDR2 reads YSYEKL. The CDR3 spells CASSQDRRSNSNQPQHF. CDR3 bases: TGCGCCAGCAGCCAAGATAGGAGAAGTAATAGCAATCAGCCCCAGCATTTT.

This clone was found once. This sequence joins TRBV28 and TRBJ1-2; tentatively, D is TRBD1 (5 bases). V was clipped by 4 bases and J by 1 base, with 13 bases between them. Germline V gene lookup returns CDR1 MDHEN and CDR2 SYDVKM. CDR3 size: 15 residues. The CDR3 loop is CASSSSVGDNYGYTF. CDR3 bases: TGTGCCAGCAGTTCCTCGGTAGGGGATAACTATGGCTACACCTTC.

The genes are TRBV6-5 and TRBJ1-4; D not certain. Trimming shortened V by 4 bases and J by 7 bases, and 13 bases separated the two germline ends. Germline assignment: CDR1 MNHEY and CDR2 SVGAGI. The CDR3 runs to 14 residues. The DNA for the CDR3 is TGTGCCAGCAGTTCTTTAACAGTTACTGAAAAACTGTTTTTT. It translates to CASSSLTVTEKLFF.

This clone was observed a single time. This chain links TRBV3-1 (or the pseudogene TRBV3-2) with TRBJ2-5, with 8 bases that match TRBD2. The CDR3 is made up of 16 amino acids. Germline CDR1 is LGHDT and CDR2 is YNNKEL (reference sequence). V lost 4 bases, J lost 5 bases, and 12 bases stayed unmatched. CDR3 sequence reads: CASSPFQRESLETQYF. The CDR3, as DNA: TGTGCCAGCAGCCCCTTTCAGCGGGAGAGCCTTGAGACCCAGTACTTC.

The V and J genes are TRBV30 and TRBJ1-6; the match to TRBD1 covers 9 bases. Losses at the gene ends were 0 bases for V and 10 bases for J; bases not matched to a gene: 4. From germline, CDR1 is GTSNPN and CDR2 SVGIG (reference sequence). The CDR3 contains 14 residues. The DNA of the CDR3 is TGTGCCTGGAGTGTAGGGACAGGGTGGTCACCCCTCCACTTT. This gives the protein CAWSVGTGWSPLHF.

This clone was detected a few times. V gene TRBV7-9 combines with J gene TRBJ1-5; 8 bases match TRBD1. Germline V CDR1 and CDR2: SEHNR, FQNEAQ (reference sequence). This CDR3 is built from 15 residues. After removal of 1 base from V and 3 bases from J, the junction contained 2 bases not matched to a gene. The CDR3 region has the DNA TGTGCCAGCAGCTTAGGGACAGGGACCAATCAGCCCCAGCATTTT. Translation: CASSLGTGTNQPQHF.